The present T cell receptor (beta chain) was sequenced within a study of cytomegalovirus exposure and HLA in healthy donors. V was cut by 10 bases and J by 2 bases, with 8 bases left in between. The CDR3 runs 11 residues. Germline V gene data show CDR1 as SEHNR and CDR2 as FQNEAQ (reference sequence). Researchers ran the PCR with 60 Vbeta and 13 Jbeta primers. The assay was immunoSEQ multiplex PCR, and TCRdb's table has in-frame clones only and misses some. In the table there are about 200,000 clones, roughly 80% of which are singletons. This clone was observed a handful of times. This chain links TRBV7-9 with TRBJ1-2; TRBD1 is a possible D gene (6 bases). This TCR was sampled from a girl aged 2 to 9 in good health and CMV-seronegative. The specimen was PBMCs. CDR3 nucleotides: TGTGCCATCGACAGGAACTATGGCTACACCTTC. It translates to CAIDRNYGYTF.